This T cell receptor (beta chain) stems from a study of cytomegalovirus exposure and HLA in healthy donors. Across the study: The study placed roughly four fifths of its approximately 360 genotyped donors in the Caucasian-associated ancestry cluster.

General observations from the study: The HLA-A and HLA-B alleles of most subjects were reportedly predicted accurately from TCR beta sequences. In vitro work confirmed that three CMV-associated chains recognize CMV antigens.

Each donor was nominally healthy when sampled (though unrecorded immune exposures were likely). About this clone: The target antigen is unknown.

Trimming took off 5 bases at V and 5 bases at J, with 7 bases between the two ends. Germline V gene lookup returns CDR1 SEHNR and CDR2 FQNEAQ (reference sequence). This CDR3 is 12 amino acids long. PCR amplification relied on 60 Vbeta primers (plus 13 Jbeta primers). Sequencing was performed with immunoSEQ multiplex PCR; in TCRdb, only in-frame clones are kept and a portion is missing. The sample holds 160,000 or so clones, 72% seen once. The genes are TRBV7-9 and TRBJ1-5; possibly TRBD1 for D (6 bases). Sequencing input: PBMCs. The clonotype comes from a human donor in good health. The chain's CDR3 is CASSTGHQPQHF. The CDR3 DNA follows: TGTGCCAGCAGCACAGGGCATCAGCCCCAGCATTTT.